The 14 T cell receptor beta chains below all came from one sample that was sequenced in a study of blood T cell repertoires in COVID-19. Method: immunoSEQ multiplex PCR; TCRdb's copy keeps in-frame clones and lacks some. The table includes about 80,000 clones, 76% detected once. Sequencing was done on a sample of peripheral blood. The source is a man between 65 and 79 years old with active or convalescent COVID-19.

This clone was counted once. The rearrangement uses TRBV7-2 and TRBJ2-3, with 12 bases identical to TRBD2. V lost 4 bases to trimming and J lost 5 bases; unmatched junction nucleotides: 4. Germline CDR1 reads SGHTA; CDR2 reads FQGNSA. The CDR3 sequence is 15 residues long. The CDR3 sequence is CASSWLAGGLDTQYF. In nucleotides, the CDR3 is TGTGCCAGCAGCTGGCTAGCGGGGGGGTTAGATACGCAGTATTTT.

This chain connects TRBV6-5 to TRBJ2-1; 8 bases agree with TRBD2. The CDR3 totals 14 residues. CDR1 and CDR2 (germline): MNHEY, SVGAGI. V shed 11 bases, J shed 7 bases, and the junction held 13 bases outside the gene matches. The CDR3 here is CAGSLVAGMNEQFF. CDR3 coding DNA: TGTGCCGGATCATTGGTAGCGGGGATGAATGAGCAGTTCTTC.

This sequence joins TRBV11-3 and TRBJ2-2; D unresolved. V lost 3 bases and J 6 bases, leaving 26 bases between the germline ends. The CDR3 spans 19 residues. Germline CDR1 reads SGHNT; CDR2 reads YENEEA. The DNA for the CDR3 is TGTGCCAGCAGCTTTAGGAGCTCAGTTTATTATATGGATTCCGGGGAGCTGTTTTTT. Amino acids: CASSFRSSVYYMDSGELFF.

The chain links TRBV6-5 to TRBJ1-1, with D unclear. Trimming shortened V by 6 bases and J by 11 bases, and 13 bases separated the two germline ends. This CDR3 has 11 amino acids. From germline, CDR1 is MNHEY and CDR2 SVGAGI. The CDR3 loop is CASRADGGAFF. The CDR3 region has the DNA TGTGCCAGCAGGGCTGATGGCGGCGCTTTCTTT.

This chain connects TRBV7-6 to TRBJ2-5, with D possibly being TRBD2 (6 bases). The length of the CDR3 is 15 residues. Trimming cost V 5 bases and J 6 bases, with 19 bases left between them. Germline V gene data show CDR1 as SGHVS and CDR2 as FNYEAQ. CDR3 residues: CASSLSEGNRQTQYF. In nucleotides, the CDR3 is TGTGCCAGCAGCCTGTCGGAGGGGAATCGGCAGACCCAGTACTTC.

The J gene is TRBJ1-6, the V gene TRBV4-1; 9 bases are a match to TRBD1. V lost 7 bases and J lost 9; bases outside the gene matches: 10. This CDR3 comprises 15 residues. Germline V gene sequence: CDR1 MGHRA, CDR2 YSYEKL. In DNA, the CDR3 is TGCGCCAGCACGAGACCGGGACAGGGAACTTCACCCCTCCACTTT. This translates into CASTRPGQGTSPLHF.

The chain joins TRBV5-1 to TRBJ2-7, with 12 bases aligning to TRBD1. Germline-derived CDR1 and CDR2 are SGHRS and YFSETQ. V was pared by 4 bases and J by 2 bases, with 4 bases of the junction left unmatched. The CDR3 is made up of 15 amino acids. The DNA of the CDR3 is TGCGCCAGCAGCCTGGGACAGGGGGCCCCCTACGAGCAGTACTTC. Its translation: CASSLGQGAPYEQYF.

This chain connects TRBV28 to TRBJ1-1; D gene ambiguous. The CDR3 runs 14 residues. The germline gives CDR1 MDHEN, CDR2 SYDVKM. The V end lost 8 bases, the J end lost 0 bases, and 13 bases lay between the germline ends. The chain's CDR3 is CASLTADMNTEAFF. CDR3 nucleotide sequence: TGTGCCAGCCTTACAGCAGATATGAACACTGAAGCTTTCTTT.

This rearrangement joins TRBV6-1 to TRBJ1-2; D is unresolved. The CDR3 spans 13 residues. Trimming removed 3 bases at V and 7 bases at J, with 12 bases between. CDR1 and CDR2 from the germline V gene are MNHNS and SASEGT. CDR3: CASSDSMVAGYTF. The CDR3 bases are TGTGCCAGCAGTGATTCTATGGTAGCTGGCTACACCTTC.

The chain uses TRBV9 and TRBJ2-1, with TRBD2 matching over 9 bases. V lost 4 bases to trimming and J lost 7 bases; unmatched junction nucleotides: 9. There are 15 residues in the CDR3. Germline-derived CDR1 and CDR2 are SGDLS and YYNGEE. CDR3 in amino acids: CASSFGGGAGNEQFF. CDR3 sequence (DNA): TGTGCCAGCAGCTTTGGCGGGGGGGCCGGGAATGAGCAGTTCTTC. Full variable domain (rest looked up from reference TRBV9 and TRBJ2-1): DSGVTQTPKHLITATGQRVTLRCSPRSGDLSVYWYQQSLDQGLQFLIQYYNGEERAKGNILERFSAQQFPDLHSELNLSSLELGDSALYFCASSFGGGAGNEQFFGPGTRLTVL.

The gene calls are TRBV11-3 and TRBJ1-5, with D hard to call. V lost 1 base to trimming and J lost 6 bases, with 7 bases between them. The CDR3 totals 13 residues. Germline V gives CDR1 SGHNT, CDR2 YENEEA. CDR3 DNA sequence: TGTGCCAGCAGCTTAGTAGCTGGTCAGCCCCAGCATTTT. Protein product: CASSLVAGQPQHF.

J is TRBJ2-1 and V is TRBV7-6; 11 bases agree with TRBD2. V gave up 4 bases and J gave up 4 bases; unmatched junction bases: 6. The CDR3 loop spans 16 amino acids. From germline, CDR1 is SGHVS and CDR2 FNYEAQ. The chain's CDR3 is CASSYHSGGAYNEQFF. CDR3 coding DNA: TGTGCCAGCAGCTACCATAGCGGGGGGGCGTACAATGAGCAGTTCTTC.

Turning to this clone: Other DNA sequences of this sample code for an identical CDR3. This rearrangement joins TRBV5-4 to TRBJ2-3; D gene uncertain. This CDR3 has 11 amino acids. CDR1 is SGHNT and CDR2 is YYREEE in the germline V gene (reference sequence). V lost 4 bases and J 5 bases, leaving 5 bases between the germline ends. CDR3 protein: CASSSEDTQYF. The CDR3 DNA is TGTGCCAGCAGCAGCGAAGATACGCAGTATTTT.

The chain carries TRBV28 and TRBJ1-5; 9 nucleotides line up with TRBD1. Losses at the gene ends were 4 bases for V and 7 bases for J; bases not matched to a gene: 8. The length of the CDR3 is 15 residues. Germline values: CDR1 MDHEN, CDR2 SYDVKM. CDR3: CASSSTRTGEQPQHF. Here the CDR3 DNA reads TGTGCCAGCAGTTCGACTAGGACAGGGGAGCAGCCCCAGCATTTT. The full variable domain, with the rest looked up from reference TRBV28 and TRBJ1-5, is DVKVTQSSRYLVKRTGEKVFLECVQDMDHENMFWYRQDPGLGLRLIYFSYDVKMKEKGDIPEGYSVSREKKERFSLILESASTNQTSMYLCASSSTRTGEQPQHFGDGTRLSIL.